These T cell receptor beta chains were read from a single sample in a study of blood T cell repertoires in COVID-19. The repertoire was sequenced with immunoSEQ multiplex PCR; TCRdb's copy has only in-frame clones and lacks some. The sample shows fewer than 250,000 clones, about 90% of them seen only once. Sequencing was carried out using peripheral blood. The receptors were gathered from a man younger than 40 with COVID-19, enrolled during active disease. Each CDR3 is given without its conserved first and last residue. Each record gives: V gene, J gene, CDR3 protein.

v_gene: TRBV28; j_gene: TRBJ2-2; CDR3aa: ASGTSNTGELF
v_gene: TRBV5-1; j_gene: TRBJ2-1; CDR3aa: ASISGTGSYNEQF
v_gene: TRBV12-3/TRBV12-4; j_gene: TRBJ1-2; CDR3aa: ASTRDRVFGYT
v_gene: TRBV30; j_gene: TRBJ2-1; CDR3aa: AWSGLAGEGYNEQF
v_gene: TRBV5-5; j_gene: TRBJ1-2; CDR3aa: ASSLGAKSHGYT
v_gene: TRBV4-1; j_gene: TRBJ1-2; CDR3aa: ASSQAGQGNYGYT
v_gene: TRBV27; j_gene: TRBJ2-3; CDR3aa: ASSYQGGTDTQY
v_gene: TRBV7-2; j_gene: TRBJ2-5; CDR3aa: ASSLTSGRETQY
v_gene: TRBV12-5; j_gene: TRBJ1-1; CDR3aa: ASGLSQGLRAF
v_gene: TRBV19; j_gene: TRBJ2-7; CDR3aa: ASSSGTHPYEQY
v_gene: TRBV14; j_gene: TRBJ2-1; CDR3aa: ASSPLGRHTSYNEQF
v_gene: TRBV28; j_gene: TRBJ2-7; CDR3aa: ASSSGQGAYEQY
v_gene: TRBV7-2; j_gene: TRBJ1-2; CDR3aa: ASSLGLLAANYGYT
v_gene: TRBV4-3; j_gene: TRBJ2-7; CDR3aa: ASSQVLNYEQY
v_gene: TRBV28; j_gene: TRBJ2-1; CDR3aa: ASSDTGPRQF
v_gene: TRBV3-1/TRBV3-2; j_gene: TRBJ1-3; CDR3aa: ASSPSPGQLGNTIY
v_gene: TRBV19; j_gene: TRBJ1-6; CDR3aa: ASRHIQGNNSPLH
v_gene: TRBV11-3; j_gene: TRBJ2-2; CDR3aa: ASSLVEGTGELF
v_gene: TRBV5-1; j_gene: TRBJ1-4; CDR3aa: ASSIGATNEKLF
v_gene: TRBV24-1; j_gene: TRBJ1-1; CDR3aa: ATSDGGTEAF
v_gene: TRBV28; j_gene: TRBJ2-3; CDR3aa: ASSLPVTDTQY
v_gene: TRBV7-9; j_gene: TRBJ1-2; CDR3aa: ASSLVAYNGYT
v_gene: TRBV19; j_gene: TRBJ1-5; CDR3aa: ASSIQVGVGQPQH
v_gene: TRBV27; j_gene: TRBJ1-3; CDR3aa: ASSRGGSSGNTIY
v_gene: TRBV18; j_gene: TRBJ2-7; CDR3aa: ASSYYEQY
v_gene: TRBV6-4; j_gene: TRBJ2-1; CDR3aa: ASRETASSYNEQF
v_gene: TRBV27; j_gene: TRBJ2-7; CDR3aa: ATLDRGSYEQY
v_gene: TRBV9; j_gene: TRBJ1-1; CDR3aa: ASSVDGSRGGTEAF
v_gene: TRBV28; j_gene: TRBJ2-3; CDR3aa: ASSLAGQSTDTQY
v_gene: TRBV5-1; j_gene: TRBJ2-3; CDR3aa: ASSLDSGTTDTQY
v_gene: TRBV6-5; j_gene: TRBJ2-7; CDR3aa: ASSGGRFHEQY
v_gene: TRBV10-3; j_gene: TRBJ2-3; CDR3aa: AISQAGTDTQY
v_gene: TRBV21-1; j_gene: TRBJ1-2; CDR3aa: ALRPGCWGRYGYT
v_gene: TRBV9; j_gene: TRBJ1-2; CDR3aa: ASSVEQGYGYT
v_gene: TRBV2; j_gene: TRBJ1-1; CDR3aa: ASREENTEAF
v_gene: TRBV19; j_gene: TRBJ1-4; CDR3aa: ATSGTGYEKLF
v_gene: TRBV2; j_gene: TRBJ1-2; CDR3aa: ASSGRSSLLRGYT
v_gene: TRBV9; j_gene: TRBJ2-2; CDR3aa: ASSVAQNTGELF
v_gene: TRBV11-3; j_gene: TRBJ2-1; CDR3aa: ASSFSGLGFDEQF
v_gene: TRBV7-9; j_gene: TRBJ1-1; CDR3aa: AIPRGERRAF
v_gene: TRBV29-1; j_gene: TRBJ2-7; CDR3aa: SVELTEYEQY
v_gene: TRBV28; j_gene: TRBJ2-3; CDR3aa: ASRSLDTQY
v_gene: TRBV30; j_gene: TRBJ1-2; CDR3aa: AWNRGALYGYT
v_gene: TRBV28; j_gene: TRBJ1-5; CDR3aa: ASSLGQKNQPQH
v_gene: TRBV7-9; j_gene: TRBJ2-7; CDR3aa: ASSLVQGAVYEQY
v_gene: TRBV5-1; j_gene: TRBJ2-7; CDR3aa: ASSSRSSGPSEQY
v_gene: TRBV6-5; j_gene: TRBJ2-1; CDR3aa: ASSYSLRGLRDEQF
v_gene: TRBV7-2; j_gene: TRBJ2-1; CDR3aa: ASSLFSGTSGIRGQF